This record concerns one T cell receptor beta chain sequence. The junction and the germline gene differ at one end; a read error may be behind it. One entry per CDR3 protein, called by TCRdb with MiXCR from the PCR reads. Of about 10,000 distinct CDR3 sequences listed, roughly 26% are singletons. The entry originates in a study of immune characterization of retroperitoneal liposarcoma. The germline CDR1 and CDR2 sequences are MNHNY and SVGAGI (reference sequence). This CDR3 region has 15 residues. This receptor was taken from a female donor with retroperitoneal liposarcoma. This rearrangement joins TRBV6-6 to TRBJ1-5, with 7 nucleotides matching TRBD1. The specimen was tumor tissue. CDR3 sequence reads: CVSSYLIDRAKPQHF. The CDR3 coding sequence is TGTGTCAGCAGTTACTTAATCGACAGGGCAAAGCCCCAGCATTTT.